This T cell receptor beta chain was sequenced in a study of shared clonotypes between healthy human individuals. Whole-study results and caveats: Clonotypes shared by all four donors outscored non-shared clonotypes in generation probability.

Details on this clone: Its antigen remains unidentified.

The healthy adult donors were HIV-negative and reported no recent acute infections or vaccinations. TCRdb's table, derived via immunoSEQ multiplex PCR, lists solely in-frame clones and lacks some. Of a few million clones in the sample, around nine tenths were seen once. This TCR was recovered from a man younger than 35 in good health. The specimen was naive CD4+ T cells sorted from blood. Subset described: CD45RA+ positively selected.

CDR3 bases: TGTGCCAGCAGCATAACCCACAGGGAAGATACGCAGTATTTT. It encodes CASSITHREDTQYF. The V and J genes are TRBV5-6 and TRBJ2-3, with a tentative D call TRBD1 (6 bases). V was cut by 4 bases and J by 5 bases, with 14 bases left in between. The CDR3 runs 14 residues. From germline, CDR1 is SGHDT and CDR2 YYEEEE.